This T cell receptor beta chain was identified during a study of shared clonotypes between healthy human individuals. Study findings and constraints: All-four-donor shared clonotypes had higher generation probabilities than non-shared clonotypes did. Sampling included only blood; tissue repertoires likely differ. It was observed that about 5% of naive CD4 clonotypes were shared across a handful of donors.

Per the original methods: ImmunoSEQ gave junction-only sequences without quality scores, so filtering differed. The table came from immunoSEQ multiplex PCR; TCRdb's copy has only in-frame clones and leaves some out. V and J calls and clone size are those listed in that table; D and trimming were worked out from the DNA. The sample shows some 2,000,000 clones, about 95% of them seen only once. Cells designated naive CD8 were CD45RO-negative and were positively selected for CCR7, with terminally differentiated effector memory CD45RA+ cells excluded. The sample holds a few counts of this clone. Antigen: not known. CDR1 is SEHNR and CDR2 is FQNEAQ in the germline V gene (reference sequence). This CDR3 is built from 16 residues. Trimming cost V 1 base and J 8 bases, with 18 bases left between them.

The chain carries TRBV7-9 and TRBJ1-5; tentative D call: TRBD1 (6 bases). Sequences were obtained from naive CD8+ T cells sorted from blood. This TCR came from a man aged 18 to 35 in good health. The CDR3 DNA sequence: TGTGCCAGCAGCTTAGGACGGACAGAAACTGGCGAGCCCCAGCATTTT. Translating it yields CASSLGRTETGEPQHF.